A single sample is the source of the 8 T cell receptor beta chains below, sequenced in a study of T-cell reconstitution after alpha-beta-depleted transplantation in children. As it was prepared, the TCRbeta library received unique molecular identifiers. TCRdb re-called the PCR reads with MiXCR, one entry per CDR3 protein. This sample has under 350,000 distinct CDR3 sequences, with nearly 10% found just once. The source was PBMCs from the stem cell graft donor, collected from the stem cell graft. Receptor source: a human donor who donated a stem cell graft to a child with SCID.

This clonotype was picked up many times. The chain couples TRBV9 to TRBJ1-5; unclear D gene. CDR1 is SGDLS, CDR2 YYNGEE, per germline. The CDR3 length is 15 residues. V was pared by 0 bases and J by 4 bases, with 11 bases between. CDR3 nucleotides: TGTGCCAGCAGCGTAGACGGGAGTAATAATCAGCCCCAGCATTTT. It codes for CASSVDGSNNQPQHF. The full variable domain, its missing parts supplied by reference TRBV9 and TRBJ1-5, is DSGVTQTPKHLITATGQRVTLRCSPRSGDLSVYWYQQSLDQGLQFLIQYYNGEERAKGNILERFSAQQFPDLHSELNLSSLELGDSALYFCASSVDGSNNQPQHFGDGTRLSIL.

This clonotype has at least ten counts. The chain couples TRBV6-1 to TRBJ1-2; D is unclear. The V gene lost 6 bases and the J gene lost 10 bases, with 15 bases spanning the gap. Germline CDR1 is MNHNS and CDR2 is SASEGT. The CDR3 covers 12 residues. CDR3 protein: CASRNEVGYYTF. CDR3 DNA: TGTGCCAGCAGGAACGAAGTAGGGTACTACACCTTC.

This clonotype was observed many times. The chain employs TRBV18 and TRBJ2-7, with D perhaps TRBD1 or TRBD2 (5 bases each). The CDR3 has 14 amino acids. Germline CDR1 KGHSH, CDR2 LQKENI. The V and J ends lost 3 bases and 2 bases respectively, with 11 bases between them. In DNA form, the CDR3 reads TGTGCCAGCTCACCCGGGACCCCGGCCTACGAGCAGTACTTC. Translation gives CASSPGTPAYEQYF. The full variable domain, with the rest looked up from reference TRBV18 and TRBJ2-7, is NAGVMQNPRHLVRRRGQEARLRCSPMKGHSHVYWYRQLPEEGLKFMVYLQKENIIDESGMPKERFSAEFPKEGPSILRIQQVVRGDSAAYFCASSPGTPAYEQYFGPGTRLTVT.

The CDR3 bases are TGCGCCAGCAGTGGGGGCGGACAGGGGGCAGCTAATGAAAAACTGTTTTTT. Protein product: CASSGGGQGAANEKLFF. The V gene is TRBV10-2, the J gene TRBJ1-4, with TRBD1 matching over 11 bases. The CDR3 spans 17 residues. The germline V gene encodes CDR1 WSHSY and CDR2 SAAADI. The J segment lost 3 bases and the V segment lost 4 bases, leaving 7 bases of the junction unmatched.

This clonotype was detected a few times. The genes are TRBV5-1 and TRBJ2-1; TRBD2 agrees at 12 bases. The trim removed 2 bases at V and 7 bases at J, leaving 4 bases unmatched. CDR3 size: 15 residues. CDR1 and CDR2 (germline): SGHRS, YFSETQ. CDR3 amino acids: CASSFLAGGENEQFF. The CDR3 nucleotides are TGCGCCAGCAGCTTCCTAGCGGGGGGGGAAAATGAGCAGTTCTTC.

J is TRBJ2-2 and V is TRBV24-1; the D is unclear. With 8 bases removed from V and 1 base from J, the gap between germline ends came to 4 bases. The CDR3 sequence is 12 residues long. Germline assignment: CDR1 KGHDR and CDR2 SFDVKD. CDR3 nucleotide sequence: TGTGCCACCATGGAGAACACCGGGGAGCTGTTTTTT. Its translation: CATMENTGELFF.

The V and J genes are TRBV29-1 and TRBJ2-4; D is tentatively TRBD1 or TRBD2 (5 bases each). This CDR3 is built from 11 residues. Between the trimmed V and J ends, which lost 4 bases and 10 bases, there was a span of 11 bases. Germline CDR1 and CDR2: SQVTM and ANQGSEA. This chain's CDR3 is CSVVGAGIQYF. The CDR3 DNA reads TGCAGCGTTGTCGGGGCCGGGATTCAGTACTTC. Complete variable domain (other parts from reference TRBV29-1 and TRBJ2-4): SAVISQKPSRDICQRGTSLTIQCQVDSQVTMMFWYRQQPGQSLTLIATANQGSEATYESGFVIDKFPISRPNLTFSTLTVSNMSPEDSSIYLCSVVGAGIQYFGAGTRLSVL.

This clonotype was seen ten or more times. J is TRBJ2-1 and V is TRBV29-1; 8 bases are a match to TRBD1. The trim removed 3 bases at V and 5 bases at J, leaving 6 bases unmatched. Germline CDR1 reads SQVTM; CDR2 reads ANQGSEA. The CDR3 has 14 residues. The chain's CDR3 is CSVDRTGLHNEQFF. The CDR3 nucleotides are TGCAGCGTTGACCGGACAGGGTTACACAATGAGCAGTTCTTC.